This T cell receptor (beta chain) derives from a study of T-cell memory formation after mild COVID-19. The study, taken as a whole, reports: Day 15 to 85 contractors were CD4/CD8 balanced; later expanders leaned CD4+.

TCRdb called the 5' RACE reads again in MiXCR, with one record for every CDR3 protein. In the table there are 350,000 to 500,000 distinct CDR3 sequences, 15% to 20% of which are singletons. Concerning this clonotype: The antigen remains undetermined.

The V gene's germline CDR1 is LGHNA and CDR2 YNFKEQ. Between the trimmed V and J ends, which lost 0 bases and 4 bases, there was a span of 17 bases. The CDR3 runs 17 residues. Sequenced material: PBMCs or a T cell subset sorted from them (not recorded which). This sequence was found in a man in his late teens or twenties who had mild COVID-19 (a few samples of this study predate the infection). Cell type and time point are not known. The chain is built from TRBV4-2 and TRBJ2-3; D is unclear. In DNA form, the CDR3 reads TGTGCCAGCAGCCAAGAGGGGTCTATAATCGGTGCAGATACGCAGTATTTT. Translation: CASSQEGSIIGADTQYF.